This TCR beta chain was profiled in a study of blood T cell repertoires in COVID-19. The table came from immunoSEQ multiplex PCR; TCRdb's copy has only in-frame clones and leaves some out. The sample has 150,000 to 200,000 clones, more than 85% seen once. The germline CDR1 and CDR2 sequences are MGHRA and YSYEKL. The CDR3 runs to 18 residues. The trim removed 1 base at V and 0 bases at J, leaving 6 bases unmatched. The sequence was collected from a man aged 18 to 30 with acute or convalescent COVID-19. The chain recombines TRBV4-1 with TRBJ2-6; 7 nucleotides line up with TRBD2. Sequencing was performed on peripheral blood. The CDR3 loop is CASSQVASGISGANVLTF. The CDR3 coding sequence is TGCGCCAGCAGCCAAGTAGCTAGCGGAATCTCTGGGGCCAACGTCCTGACTTTC.